The present T cell receptor beta chain was sequenced within a study of regulatory T cells in long-lasting Graves disease. General study points: Sample size, which was small, may have reduced accuracy.

Note on this clonotype: Its cognate antigen is unknown.

Combining iRepertoire HTBI primers with Arm-PCR of CDR3 regions, the authors built TCR beta libraries. TCRdb passed the multiplex PCR reads through MiXCR, listing each CDR3 protein once. The sample includes roughly 380,000 distinct CDR3 sequences, over 15% of them seen just once. The sample's time point: newly diagnosed GD, antithyroid drugs for less than 3 months. PBMCs provided the RNA from which the TCR library was made. These data were likewise used in another study, on T cells in Graves' hyperthyroidism and ophthalmopathy. That source adds: Ophthalmopathy was told apart from stable hyperthyroidism by a 13 V-J model.

The sequencing here drew on peripheral blood mononuclear cells (PBMCs), taken at new diagnosis, from a patient treated with antithyroid drugs. This receptor was identified in a man aged 40-55 years with Graves disease.

CDR3 nucleotide sequence: TGTGCCAGCAGTGAGGCGGGGATCAATGAGCAGTTCTTC. Amino acids: CASSEAGINEQFF. The chain is built from TRBV2 and TRBJ2-1; D possibly corresponds to TRBD2 (6 bases). The germline V gene has CDR1 SNHLY and CDR2 FYNNEI. The V end was cut by 3 bases, the J end by 6 bases, with 9 bases between. The length of the CDR3 is 13 residues.